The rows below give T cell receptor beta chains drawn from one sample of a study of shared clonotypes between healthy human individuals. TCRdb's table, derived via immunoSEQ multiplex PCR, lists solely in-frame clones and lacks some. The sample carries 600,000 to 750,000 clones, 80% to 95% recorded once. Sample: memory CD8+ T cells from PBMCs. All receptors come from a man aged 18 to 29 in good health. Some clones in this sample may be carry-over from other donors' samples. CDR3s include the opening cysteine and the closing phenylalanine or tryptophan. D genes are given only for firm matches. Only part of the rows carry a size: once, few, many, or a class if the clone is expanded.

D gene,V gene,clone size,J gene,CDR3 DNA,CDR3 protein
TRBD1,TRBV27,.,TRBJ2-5,TGTGCCAGCAGTTTAGGGCCCGGGACAGGTTATATGATGCAAGAGACCCAGTACTTC,CASSLGPGTGYMMQETQYF
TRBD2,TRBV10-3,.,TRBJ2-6,TGTGCCATCAGTGAGTCGAGGACTAGCGGGAGGAGCAGCTCTGGGGCCAACGTCCTGACTTTT,CAISESRTSGRSSSGANVLTF
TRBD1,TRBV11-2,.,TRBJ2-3,TGTGCCAGTCCTCTTCCGGGACAGATCACAGATACGCAGTATTTT,CASPLPGQITDTQYF
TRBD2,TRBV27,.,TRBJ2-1,TGTGCCAGCAGTTTTCGACTAGCGGGTTTATACAATGAGCAGTTCTTC,CASSFRLAGLYNEQFF
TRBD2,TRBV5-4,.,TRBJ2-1,TGTGCCAGCAGCTTGACCGGGACTAGCGGATACAATGAGCAGTTCTTC,CASSLTGTSGYNEQFF
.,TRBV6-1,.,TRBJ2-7,TGTGCCAGCAGTGACCGACAGCTCTCCTACGAGCAGTACTTC,CASSDRQLSYEQYF
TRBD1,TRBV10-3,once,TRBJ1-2,TGTGCCATCAGCGGACTCCTCTTCCGAGGGGGCTGGAATTGGAGGCTAGCTAACTATGGCTACACCTTC,CAISGLLFRGGWNWRLANYGYTF
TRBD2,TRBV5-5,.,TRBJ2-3,TGTGCCAGCAGCTGGGGGCTAGCGGGATTCACAGATACGCAGTATTTT,CASSWGLAGFTDTQYF
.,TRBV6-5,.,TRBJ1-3,TGTGCCAGCAGTTACTCGGACAAATCTGGAAACACCATATATTTT,CASSYSDKSGNTIYF
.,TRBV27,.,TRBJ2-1,TGTGCCAGCAGTTTAGGAGGGAGACCCGGCAATGAGCAGTTCTTC,CASSLGGRPGNEQFF
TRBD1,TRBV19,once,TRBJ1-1,TGTGCCAGTAGGACTACCGGACAGGGATCCGAAACTGAAGCTTTCTTT,CASRTTGQGSETEAFF
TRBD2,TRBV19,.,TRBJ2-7,TGTGCCAGTAGTTCCGAGACTAGCGGGAGCTACGAGCAGTACTTC,CASSSETSGSYEQYF
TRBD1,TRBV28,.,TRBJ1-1,TGTGCCAGCAGTCTCCGGACAGGGGACACTGAAGCTTTCTTT,CASSLRTGDTEAFF
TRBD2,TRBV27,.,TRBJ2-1,TGTGCCAGCAGTCCCTATAGCGGGAGAACCTACAATGAGCAGTTCTTC,CASSPYSGRTYNEQFF
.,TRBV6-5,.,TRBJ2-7,TGTGCCAGCAGTTACGAGGGGGGCGAGCAGTACTTC,CASSYEGGEQYF
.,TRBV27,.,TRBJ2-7,TGTGCCAGTCGCGCCTTGGGGACCTCCTACGAGCAGTACTTC,CASRALGTSYEQYF
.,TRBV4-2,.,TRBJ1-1,TGTGCCAGCAGCCACACCGGACTGTCGGAAGCTTTCTTT,CASSHTGLSEAFF
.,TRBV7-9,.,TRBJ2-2,TGTGCCAGCAGCCCCTTTGGCTCCGGACAAAACACCGGGGAGCTGTTTTTT,CASSPFGSGQNTGELFF
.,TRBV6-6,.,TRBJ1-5,TGTGCCAGCAGTTACTCGGTGGCTCAGCATTTT,CASSYSVAQHF
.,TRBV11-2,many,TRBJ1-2,TGTGCCAGCAGCCCCCCGGGGGGGGCGGGGAGAAACTATGGCTACACCTTC,CASSPPGGAGRNYGYTF
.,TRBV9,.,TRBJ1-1,TGTGCCAGCAGCGTAGATTCGGGAAGTACTGAAGCTTTCTTT,CASSVDSGSTEAFF
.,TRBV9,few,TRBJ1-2,TGTGCCAGCACTTTCAATCGGCTGAACTATGGCTACACCTTC,CASTFNRLNYGYTF
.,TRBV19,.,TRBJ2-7,TGTGCCAGTAGTATTGGTGGGGGCGAGCAGTACTTC,CASSIGGGEQYF
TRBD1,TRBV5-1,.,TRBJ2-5,TGCGCCAGCAGCTCAGACGGGACAGCACAAGAGACCCAGTACTTC,CASSSDGTAQETQYF
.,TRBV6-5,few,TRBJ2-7,TGTGCCAGCAGGAGGCGACCGTACCGGTACTTC,CASRRRPYRYF
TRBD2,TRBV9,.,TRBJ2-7,TGTGCCAGCAGCACCGGGACTAGCGGCTACGAGCAGTACTTC,CASSTGTSGYEQYF
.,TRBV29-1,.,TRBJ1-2,TGCAGCGTTCAGGGGAACTATGGCTACACCTTC,CSVQGNYGYTF
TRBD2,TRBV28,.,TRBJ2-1,TGTGCCAGCAGTTGGTCCGGGACTAGCGGTTACAATGAGCAGTTCTTC,CASSWSGTSGYNEQFF
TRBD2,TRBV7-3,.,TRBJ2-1,TGTGCCAGCAGTCCAGCCCTAGCGGGAGACAATGAGCAGTTCTTC,CASSPALAGDNEQFF
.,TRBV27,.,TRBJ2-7,TGTGCCAGCAGTTTACGGCTAGCGTCCTCCTACGAGCAGTACTTC,CASSLRLASSYEQYF
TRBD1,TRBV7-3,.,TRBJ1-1,TGTGCCAGCAGCTCGGACAGGGAGGGGGATATAACTGAAGCTTTCTTT,CASSSDREGDITEAFF
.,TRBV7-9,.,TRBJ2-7,TGTGCCAGCAGCCAAGATGCTAGGTGGGGTGGCGACGAGCAGTACTTC,CASSQDARWGGDEQYF
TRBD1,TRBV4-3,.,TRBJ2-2,TGCGCCAGCAGCCAAGATTGGGGGACAGATAACACCGGGGAGCTGTTTTTT,CASSQDWGTDNTGELFF
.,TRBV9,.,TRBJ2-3,TGTGCCAGCAGCCCGAACGGCGCTAGCACAGATACGCAGTATTTT,CASSPNGASTDTQYF
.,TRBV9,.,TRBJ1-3,TGTGCCAGCAGCGTAGGCGGGGGTTCTGGAAACACCATATATTTT,CASSVGGGSGNTIYF
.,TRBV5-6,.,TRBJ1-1,TGTGCCAGCAGCTTGAGCAGGGGAACTGAAGCTTTCTTT,CASSLSRGTEAFF
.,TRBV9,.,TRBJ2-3,TGTGCCAGCAGCGTAGGGGTGGGGAGCCATCACACAGATACGCAGTATTTT,CASSVGVGSHHTDTQYF
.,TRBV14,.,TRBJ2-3,TGTGCCAGCAGCCCCCCATGGGTAGCCATCACAGATACGCAGTATTTT,CASSPPWVAITDTQYF
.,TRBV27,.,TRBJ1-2,TGTGCCAGCAGTTTTGGGGGGAATGGCTACACCTTC,CASSFGGNGYTF
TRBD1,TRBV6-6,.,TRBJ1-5,TGTGCCAGCAGTTACCACAGGGGAAAGGGGCAGCCCCAGCATTTT,CASSYHRGKGQPQHF
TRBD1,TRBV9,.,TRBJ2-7,TGTGCCAGCAGCCACAACCCGGGACAGGCTTCCTACGAGCAGTACTTC,CASSHNPGQASYEQYF
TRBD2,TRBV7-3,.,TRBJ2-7,TGTGCCAGCAGCCCGGTTGGACTAGCGGGAGTTAACGAGCAGTACTTC,CASSPVGLAGVNEQYF
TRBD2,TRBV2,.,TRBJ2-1,TGTGCCAGCAGCTGGGGGGGGAGCTCCTACAATGAGCAGTTCTTC,CASSWGGSSYNEQFF
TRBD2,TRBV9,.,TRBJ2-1,TGTGCCAGCAGCGATCTAGCGGGAGCATCCGATGAGCAGTTCTTC,CASSDLAGASDEQFF
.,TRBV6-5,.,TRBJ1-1,TGTGCCAGCAGTTGGTATTCGAACACTGAAGCTTTCTTT,CASSWYSNTEAFF
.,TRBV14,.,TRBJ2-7,TGTGCCAGCAGCCAGGGTCACGGCGGCTACGAGCAGTACTTC,CASSQGHGGYEQYF
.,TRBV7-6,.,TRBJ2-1,TGTGCCAGCAGCTTAGAGGATTCCCACAATGAGCAGTTCTTC,CASSLEDSHNEQFF
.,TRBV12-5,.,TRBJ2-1,TGTGCTAGTGGTGCCGCTCGGGATGAGCAGTTCTTC,CASGAARDEQFF
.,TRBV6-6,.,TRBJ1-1,TGTGCCAGCAGTTCGTGGGAAATAATTGAAGCTTTCTTT,CASSSWEIIEAFF
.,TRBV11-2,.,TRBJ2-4,TGTGCCAGCAGCTTAGTAGGGCTAGCCAAAAACATTCAGTACTTC,CASSLVGLAKNIQYF
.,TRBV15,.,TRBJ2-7,TGTGCCACCAGCATCATCGTGGGTTACGAGCAGTACTTC,CATSIIVGYEQYF
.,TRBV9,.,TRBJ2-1,TGTGCCAGCAGCGCCCCGGGCCCCTACAATGAGCAGTTCTTC,CASSAPGPYNEQFF
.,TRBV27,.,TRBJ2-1,TGTGCCAGCAGTTTCGCAGACTACAATGAGCAGTTCTTC,CASSFADYNEQFF
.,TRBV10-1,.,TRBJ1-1,TGCGCCAGCAGTGAAACGGGGTCCCCTGAAGCTTTCTTT,CASSETGSPEAFF
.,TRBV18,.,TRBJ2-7,TGTGCCAGCTCACCATGGGGCCACGAGCAGTACTTC,CASSPWGHEQYF
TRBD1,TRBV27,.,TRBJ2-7,TGTGCCAGCAGTATCCGGGGACAGGGAGGGCACGAGCAGTACTTC,CASSIRGQGGHEQYF
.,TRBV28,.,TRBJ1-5,TGTGCCAGCAGTTCGTATAGCAATCAGCCCCAGCATTTT,CASSSYSNQPQHF
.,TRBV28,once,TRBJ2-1,TGTGCCAGCAGTTTAACTACCGAGCAGTTCTTC,CASSLTTEQFF
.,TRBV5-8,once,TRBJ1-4,TGTGCCAGCAGCGGCCGAAAGTATGCAACTAATGAAAAACTGTTTTTT,CASSGRKYATNEKLFF